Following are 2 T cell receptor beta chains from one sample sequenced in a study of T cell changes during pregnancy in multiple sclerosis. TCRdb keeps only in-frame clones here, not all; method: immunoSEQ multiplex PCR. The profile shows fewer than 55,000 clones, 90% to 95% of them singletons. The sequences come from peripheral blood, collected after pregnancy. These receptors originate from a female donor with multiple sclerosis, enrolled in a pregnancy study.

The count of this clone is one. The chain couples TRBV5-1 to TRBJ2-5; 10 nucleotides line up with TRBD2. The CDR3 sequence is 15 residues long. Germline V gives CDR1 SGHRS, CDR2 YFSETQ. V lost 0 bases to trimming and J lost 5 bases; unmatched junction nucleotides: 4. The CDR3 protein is CASSLVLAGAETQYF. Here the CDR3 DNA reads TGCGCCAGCAGCTTGGTCCTAGCGGGGGCTGAGACCCAGTACTTC.

The CDR3 here is CAISEGLAGTTYEQYF. CDR3 nucleotide sequence: TGTGCCATCAGTGAAGGACTAGCGGGGACTACCTACGAGCAGTACTTC. The V call is TRBV10-3, the J call TRBJ2-7; 12 bases map to TRBD2. Germline V gene data show CDR1 as ENHRY and CDR2 as SYGVKD. V shed 3 bases and J 2 bases; nucleotides not matched to a gene: 5. The CDR3 covers 16 residues.